This record covers a single TCR beta chain. This record comes from a study of T-cell reconstitution after alpha-beta-depleted transplantation in children. Using unique molecular identifiers, the investigators prepared the TCRbeta library. Using its own MiXCR run on the PCR reads, TCRdb lists one record per CDR3 protein. This sample carries about 540,000 distinct CDR3 sequences, around 27% of them seen once, and the ten largest clones take 36%. Losses at the gene ends were 3 bases for V and 2 bases for J; bases not matched to a gene: 8. This CDR3 is 15 amino acids long. Germline CDR1 DFQATT, CDR2 SNEGSKA (reference sequence).

This clonotype was sampled from a boy in the first two years of life with Wiskott-Aldrich syndrome, due to receive a stem cell transplant. This chain links TRBV20-1 with TRBJ2-3, with 7 bases aligning to TRBD2. The specimen was PBMCs, collected before TCRalphabeta/CD19-depleted stem cell transplant. As DNA, the CDR3 is TGCAGTGCTAGGGGCCTGGGACTATACACAGATACGCAGTATTTT. Protein sequence: CSARGLGLYTDTQYF.